The present entry profiles one TCR beta chain with its context. Version v3.0 of the immunoSEQ assay was performed at survey level. Data came from immunoSEQ multiplex PCR; TCRdb stores just in-frame clones and leaves some out. Here the sample spans more than 20,000 clones, 86% being singletons. This sample is drawn from a study of long-term antiretroviral therapy in people with HIV. The TCR sequence derives from a man aged 55 to 70 with HIV. The source was unsorted PBMCs, collected 1.3 years after starting antiretroviral therapy.

CDR3 in DNA: TGTGCCAGCAGCTCTTCGACCAGGACTGAAGCTTTCTTT. Translating gives CASSSSTRTEAFF. The chain employs TRBV7-3 and TRBJ1-1, with D unclear. Trimming took 4 bases from V and 5 from J, leaving 11 bases between them. The CDR3 consists of 13 residues. CDR1 and CDR2 from the germline V gene are SGHTA and FQGTGA.